Described below is a single T cell receptor (beta chain) sequence and its context. Its matching antigen is unknown. The data were taken from a study of T-cell memory formation after mild COVID-19. Study as a whole: TCR clustering was largely donor specific. The study's findings and limits: There was no confirmation that second-wave clones peaking on day 37 were SARS-CoV-2 specific. Some SARS-CoV-2-responding clones were already detected in memory before infection.

CDR3 size: 14 residues. The V and J ends lost 2 bases and 3 bases respectively, with 10 bases between them. CDR1 and CDR2 (germline): SEHNR, FQNEAQ (reference sequence). From the 5' RACE reads, TCRdb called clonotypes with MiXCR, one entry per CDR3 protein. The repertoire has roughly 600,000 distinct CDR3 sequences, over 15% of them found once; the top ten carry around 12%. The TCR originated in an adult woman who had mild COVID-19 (a few samples of this study predate the infection). Cell type and time point are not known. The V and J genes are TRBV7-9 and TRBJ1-2, with TRBD1 as a possible D gene (5 bases). Input material: PBMCs or a T cell subset sorted from them (not recorded which). CDR3 sequence: CASSLRGRDYGYTF. For the CDR3, the DNA is TGTGCCAGCAGCTTAAGGGGCAGGGACTATGGCTACACCTTC.